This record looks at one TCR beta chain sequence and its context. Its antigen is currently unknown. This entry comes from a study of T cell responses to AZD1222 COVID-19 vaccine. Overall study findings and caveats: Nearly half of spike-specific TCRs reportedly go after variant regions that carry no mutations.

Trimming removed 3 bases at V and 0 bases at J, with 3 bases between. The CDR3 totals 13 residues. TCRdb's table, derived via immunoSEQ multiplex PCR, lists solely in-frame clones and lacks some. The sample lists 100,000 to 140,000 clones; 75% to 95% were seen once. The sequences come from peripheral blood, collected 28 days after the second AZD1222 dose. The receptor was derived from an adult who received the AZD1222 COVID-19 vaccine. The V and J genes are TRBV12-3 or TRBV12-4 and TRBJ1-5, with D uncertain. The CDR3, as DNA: TGTGCCAGCAGTTTGGCTAGCAATCAGCCCCAGCATTTT. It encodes CASSLASNQPQHF.